This T cell receptor beta chain was observed in a study of blood T cell repertoires in COVID-19. Study as a whole: There were acute and convalescent COVID-19 samples, and they came from the United States, Italy and Spain. PBMCs, B-cell-depleted T cells, or T cells were the source of the cDNA or gDNA that made up the material.

Germline-derived CDR1 and CDR2 are GTSNPN and SVGIG (reference sequence). This CDR3 comprises 13 residues. V was cut by 0 bases and J by 4 bases, with 9 bases left in between. The authors' processing: Reference gene primer amplification gave estimated nucleated cell counts. TCRdb keeps only in-frame clones here, not all; method: immunoSEQ multiplex PCR. The DNA gave D and trimming, while V, J and clone size come from that table. Among fewer than 250,000 clones, more than 80% were seen once, and the ten largest hold more than 5.5%. The sequence was collected from a human donor in a cohort sampled during active COVID-19. The V gene is TRBV30, the J gene TRBJ1-1; the D gene is possibly TRBD1 (5 bases). Material for sequencing was peripheral blood. CDR3 region: CAWSVRRGTEAFF. CDR3 coding DNA: TGTGCCTGGAGTGTAAGGAGGGGCACTGAAGCTTTCTTT.